Below, 9 T cell receptor beta chains from the same sample are listed, as sequenced in a study of sequential checkpoint blockade in melanoma. Using immunoSEQ multiplex PCR, the repertoire was profiled, and TCRdb retains in-frame clones only, with some absent. The sample yields some 19,000 clones, more than 70% seen once. The treatment is: randomized to nivolumab then ipilimumab (arm A) or the reverse (arm B). The material sequenced was CD8+ T cells sorted from blood (inferred from file names), taken from a patient given nivolumab and ipilimumab in sequence. Source of these receptors: a human donor with melanoma.

The V call is TRBV15, the J call TRBJ1-2; the D is unclear. CDR3 length: 15 residues. Looked up from germline, CDR1 is LNHNV and CDR2 is YYDKDF (reference sequence). V was trimmed by 1 base and J by 0 bases, leaving 9 bases between them. CDR3 DNA sequence: TGTGCCACCAGCAGAGTAACAGATTCTAACTATGGCTACACCTTC. Protein product: CATSRVTDSNYGYTF.

V gene TRBV13 combines with J gene TRBJ1-1; 10 bases fit TRBD1. J was trimmed by 5 bases and V by 5 bases; bases with no gene match: 5. This CDR3 has 14 amino acids. Germline loops: CDR1 PRHDT, CDR2 FYEKMQ (reference sequence). The CDR3 DNA sequence: TGTGCCAGCAGCCCAGACAGGGGGCGGACTGAAGCTTTCTTT. It codes for CASSPDRGRTEAFF.

The chain carries TRBV2 and TRBJ2-7, with 7 bases that match TRBD1. CDR1 is SNHLY and CDR2 is FYNNEI in the germline V gene. V lost 10 bases, J lost 6 bases, and 12 bases stayed unmatched. There are 13 residues in the CDR3. CDR3 coding DNA: TGTGCCACCGTAACTGCGACAGGGATCGAGCAGTACTTC. Translating it yields CATVTATGIEQYF.

The chain is built from TRBV7-6 and TRBJ2-5, with D maybe TRBD2 (6 bases). Germline-derived CDR1 and CDR2 are SGHVS and FNYEAQ. CDR3 size: 14 residues. Deletions cut 5 bases from V and 1 base from J, with 11 bases between. This chain's CDR3 is CASSPGTLQETQYF. CDR3 sequence (DNA): TGTGCCAGCAGCCCCGGGACTCTCCAAGAGACCCAGTACTTC.

This clone has just one count. The rearrangement uses TRBV18 and TRBJ2-7; D not resolved. The CDR3 length is 13 residues. The germline V gene encodes CDR1 KGHSH and CDR2 LQKENI. Deletions cut 0 bases from V and 6 bases from J, with 9 bases between. CDR3 sequence (DNA): TGTGCCAGCTCACCACCCAGTCCCCGCGAGCAGTACTTC. Encoded protein: CASSPPSPREQYF.

For the CDR3, the DNA is TGTGCCAGCAGTGGGACAGACTTGAACACTGAAGCTTTCTTT. Residues: CASSGTDLNTEAFF. This sequence joins TRBV6-5 and TRBJ1-1, with 7 bases aligning to TRBD1. The trim removed 5 bases at V and 0 bases at J, leaving 3 bases unmatched. Per the germline V gene, CDR1 is MNHEY and CDR2 is SVGAGI. This CDR3 is built from 14 residues.

The chain's CDR3 is CASSLVSYENTEAFF. The CDR3 DNA reads as TGTGCCAGCAGCTTAGTTAGCTACGAGAACACTGAAGCTTTCTTT. The chain carries TRBV7-8 and TRBJ1-1; D is unresolved. Between the trimmed V and J ends, which lost 1 base and 1 base, there was a span of 10 bases. This CDR3 has 15 amino acids. The V gene's germline CDR1 is SGHVS and CDR2 FQNEAQ.

This sequence joins TRBV30 and TRBJ1-4; 7 bases agree with TRBD1. This CDR3 has 13 residues. V dropped 4 bases and J dropped 8; count of bases not matched to a gene: 7. CDR1 and CDR2 from the germline V gene are GTSNPN and SVGIG (reference sequence). The CDR3: CAWTPGTDEKLFF. Here the CDR3 DNA reads TGTGCCTGGACTCCCGGGACAGACGAAAAACTGTTTTTT.

The rearrangement links TRBV28 to TRBJ1-1, with 7 bases lining up with TRBD1. The J segment lost 5 bases and the V segment lost 7 bases, leaving 10 bases of the junction unmatched. This CDR3 comprises 14 residues. The germline gives CDR1 MDHEN, CDR2 SYDVKM. CDR3 loop: CASTLTGTGTEAFF. For the CDR3, the DNA is TGTGCCAGCACCTTGACAGGGACGGGTACTGAAGCTTTCTTT.